One sample yielded the 17 T cell receptor beta chains listed below, sequenced in a study of metastatic and nonmetastatic thyroid tumors. No patient had received any treatment before thyroid surgery. Through MiXCR, TCRdb re-clonotyped the PCR reads. The table records around 44,000 clones, roughly 31% of them present only once. Sequenced input: blood. Receptors were obtained from a male donor with papillary thyroid cancer or a benign thyroid nodule (not recorded which). Some clones in this sample may be carry-over from other donors' samples.

This clone has a handful of counts. In this CDR3 the conserved last residue, phenylalanine or tryptophan, is missing, so a read error is likely. Because the CDR3's place on the DNA is in doubt, the DNA is left out and the CDR3 is given as listed by TCRdb. CDR3 loop: CASSYLVLDRVSNQPQPV. The V call is TRBV6-9, the J call TRBJ1-5; the D call in the table, TRBD1, was not verified against the DNA. CDR1 and CDR2 from the germline V gene are MNHGY and SVAAGI. The CDR3 region is 18 residues in length, termini included.

This chain joins TRBV20-1 and TRBJ2-3; D is uncertain. The germline V gene has CDR1 DFQATT and CDR2 SNEGSKA (reference sequence). Trimming took 3 bases from V and 7 from J, leaving 14 bases between them. The CDR3 extends over 13 amino acids. The CDR3 protein is CSARHGPSNTQYF. The DNA of the CDR3 is TGCAGTGCTAGGCACGGTCCCTCTAATACGCAGTATTTT.

This clone has at least ten counts. The chain employs TRBV6-1 and TRBJ1-5; D is unresolved. CDR3 length equals 14 residues. Germline V gene data show CDR1 as MNHNS and CDR2 as SASEGT. The ends were cut back, 10 bases at V and 0 bases at J, with 13 bases in the middle. The CDR3 DNA reads as TGTGCCATTGAGGACGGAGATAGCAATCAGCCCCAGCATTTT. As protein: CAIEDGDSNQPQHF.

This clone was detected many times. The chain has TRBV20-1 and TRBJ2-2; 8 positions match TRBD2. The CDR3 sequence is 13 residues long. The germline CDR1 and CDR2 sequences are DFQATT and SNEGSKA (reference sequence). The V gene end was trimmed by 5 bases and the J gene end by 6 bases; junction bases not matched to a gene: 5. Here the CDR3 DNA reads TGCAGTGCTCCCGGGGGGGAAGCCGGGGAGCTGTTTTTT. Protein product: CSAPGGEAGELFF.

In its sample, this clone was seen many times. The rearrangement uses TRBV9 and TRBJ1-1; D possibly corresponds to TRBD1 (5 bases). The CDR3 is made up of 15 amino acids. The V gene lost 3 bases and the J gene lost 2 bases, with 14 bases spanning the gap. The germline V gene has CDR1 SGDLS and CDR2 YYNGEE. The CDR3 protein is CASSERDEPNTEAFF. CDR3 in DNA: TGTGCCAGCAGCGAGAGGGACGAGCCTAACACTGAAGCTTTCTTT.

This clone was seen at least ten times. The chain recombines TRBV7-6 with TRBJ2-7; possible D gene TRBD1, 6 bases. The CDR3 loop spans 14 amino acids. V was clipped by 1 base and J by 5 bases, with 12 bases between them. Germline loops: CDR1 SGHVS, CDR2 FNYEAQ. The CDR3 nucleotides read TGTGCCAGCAGCTTAGGAACAGGGCTGGACGAGCAGTACTTC. Its protein is CASSLGTGLDEQYF.

This clone was found a few times. Here the CDR3 DNA reads TGTGCCAGCAAAAAGGACAGGTATCTCCTCGAGCAGTACGTC. Translation: CASKKDRYLLEQYV. The chain recombines TRBV27 with TRBJ2-7, with TRBD1 identical over 7 bases. Unmatched junction bases numbered 12, after V lost 7 bases and J lost 6 bases. The CDR3 length is 14 residues. Looked up from germline, CDR1 is MNHEY and CDR2 is SMNVEV (reference sequence).

The count of this clone is one. The chain carries TRBV20-1 and TRBJ2-6; D is perhaps TRBD2 (5 bases). Trimming removed 3 bases from V and 0 bases from J, with 6 bases in between. CDR1 and CDR2 (germline): DFQATT, SNEGSKA (reference sequence). This CDR3 contains 14 residues. CDR3 bases: TGCAGTGCTAGCGACTACTCTGGGGCCAACGTCCTGACTTTC. Translation gives CSASDYSGANVLTF.

On this clone: The CDR3 does not end in the conserved phenylalanine or tryptophan, so this is likely a read error. The rearrangement joins TRBV7-9 to TRBJ1-2; D call uncertain. This CDR3 is built from 15 residues. The V gene's germline CDR1 is SEHNR and CDR2 FQNEAQ (reference sequence). The CDR3 sequence: CASSSPTRANFGYTL. The CDR3 nucleotides read TGTGCCAGCAGCTCCCCCACGAGGGCCAACTTTGGCTACACCTTG.

In DNA, the CDR3 is TGCAGCGTTGTCGGTCGAAACGGCTACACCTTC. This sequence encodes CSVVGRNGYTF. The chain combines TRBV29-1 with TRBJ1-2; no clear D. Looked up from germline, CDR1 is SQVTM and CDR2 is ANQGSEA. V lost 4 bases, J lost 8 bases, and 11 bases lay in between. The CDR3 loop spans 11 amino acids.

This clone was observed at least ten times. The genes are TRBV5-1 and TRBJ1-2; D is ambiguous. The CDR3 runs 13 residues. CDR1 is SGHRS and CDR2 is YFSETQ in the germline V gene. The V and J ends lost 2 bases and 6 bases respectively, with 11 bases between them. CDR3 DNA sequence: TGCGCCAGCAGCTTAGGCCGACAAGATGGCTACACCTTC. Translated: CASSLGRQDGYTF.

This clone was recorded a few times. V and J are TRBV28 and TRBJ2-5; D is possibly TRBD1 or TRBD2 (7 bases each). Looked up from germline, CDR1 is MDHEN and CDR2 is SYDVKM. Trimming removed 6 bases at V and 6 bases at J, with 14 bases between. The CDR3 spans 13 residues. As DNA, the CDR3 is TGTGCCAGCAGCTCAGGGGGGGGTAAGACCCAGTACTTC. Protein sequence: CASSSGGGKTQYF.

In this sample, this clone turned up many times. CDR3 in DNA: TGTGCCAGTTCCCCTAACTCCGGGACAGCCTTAGATACGCAGTATTTT. Translating gives CASSPNSGTALDTQYF. The chain links TRBV19 to TRBJ2-3, with 7 nucleotides matching TRBD1. Germline CDR1 and CDR2: LNHDA and SQIVND (reference sequence). Trimming took 8 bases from V and 5 from J; bases not matched to a gene: 16. The CDR3 contains 16 residues.

This clone has a count of ten or more. J is TRBJ2-1 and V is TRBV4-2, with D perhaps matching TRBD2 (6 bases). CDR1 is LGHNA, CDR2 YNFKEQ, per germline. V lost 2 bases and J 3 bases, leaving 11 bases between the germline ends. The CDR3 covers 15 residues. The chain's CDR3 is CASSQLREYYNEQFF. In DNA form, the CDR3 reads TGTGCCAGCAGCCAACTTCGGGAGTACTACAATGAGCAGTTCTTC.

The chain has TRBV27 and TRBJ2-3; D is ambiguous. From germline, CDR1 is MNHEY and CDR2 SMNVEV (reference sequence). The ends were cut back, 0 bases at V and 6 bases at J, with 7 bases in the middle. CDR3 length: 13 residues. The CDR3 nucleotides read TGTGCCAGCAGTTTATCCCGCCCGGATACGCAGTATTTT. Protein sequence: CASSLSRPDTQYF.

The table lists this clone with many counts. The chain recombines TRBV27 with TRBJ2-7; possibly TRBD1 or TRBD2 for D (5 bases each). Germline CDR1 MNHEY, CDR2 SMNVEV (reference sequence). V was trimmed by 6 bases and J by 5 bases, leaving 17 bases between them. The CDR3 sequence is 14 residues long. This CDR3 is CASRRGTGWNEQYF. CDR3 nucleotides: TGTGCCAGCAGAAGAGGGACCGGGTGGAACGAGCAGTACTTC.

The sample holds a few counts of this clone. The rearrangement links TRBV6-6 to TRBJ2-7; 7 bases line up with TRBD2. Germline V gene lookup returns CDR1 MNHNY and CDR2 SVGAGI (reference sequence). This CDR3 comprises 14 residues. J gave up 4 bases and V 1 base, and 4 bases lay outside the gene matches. The CDR3 here is CASSYWDYPYEQYF. The CDR3 coding sequence is TGTGCCAGCAGTTACTGGGACTACCCGTACGAGCAGTACTTC.